This TCR beta chain is from a study of cytomegalovirus exposure and HLA in healthy donors. The table lists this clone with a count of one. The target antigen is unknown. Whole-study results and caveats: In vitro checks showed that three CMV-associated chains really do target CMV antigens. Diagnosis of cytomegalovirus status made by the classifier reportedly showed high specificity and sensitivity. Later analysis reportedly placed an Asian-associated ancestry cluster below the roughly 700-donor mean in N-insertions. The study put 150 or so TCR beta chains on its list as cytomegalovirus-associated.

The CDR3 covers 13 residues. From germline, CDR1 is MNHEY and CDR2 SVGAGI. J lost 1 base, V lost 6 bases, and 2 bases had no gene match. Researchers ran the PCR with 60 Vbeta and 13 Jbeta primers. Here immunoSEQ multiplex PCR was the method, and the copy in TCRdb shows in-frame clones only, minus some. The repertoire holds under 200,000 clones, 80% seen once, with approximately 1.3% in the top ten. The clonotype originates from a young man in good health and CMV-seronegative. The sample comprised PBMCs. V usage is TRBV6-5 and J usage is TRBJ2-7; 8 bases match TRBD1. CDR3 region: CASRTGASYEQYF. The CDR3 DNA reads TGTGCCAGCAGGACAGGGGCGTCCTACGAGCAGTACTTC.